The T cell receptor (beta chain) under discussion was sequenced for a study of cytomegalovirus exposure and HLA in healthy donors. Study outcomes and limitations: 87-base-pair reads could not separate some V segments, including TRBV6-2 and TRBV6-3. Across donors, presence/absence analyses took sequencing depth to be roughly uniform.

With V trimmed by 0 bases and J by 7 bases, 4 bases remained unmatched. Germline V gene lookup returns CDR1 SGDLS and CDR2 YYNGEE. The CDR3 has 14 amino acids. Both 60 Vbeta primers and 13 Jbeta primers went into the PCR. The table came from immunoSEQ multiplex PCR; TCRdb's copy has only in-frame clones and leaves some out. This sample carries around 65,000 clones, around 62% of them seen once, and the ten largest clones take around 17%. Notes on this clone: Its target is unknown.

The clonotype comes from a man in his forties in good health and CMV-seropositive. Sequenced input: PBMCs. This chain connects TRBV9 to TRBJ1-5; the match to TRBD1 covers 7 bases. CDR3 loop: CASSVAAGGQPQHF. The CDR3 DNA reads TGTGCCAGCAGCGTAGCGGCAGGGGGACAGCCCCAGCATTTT.